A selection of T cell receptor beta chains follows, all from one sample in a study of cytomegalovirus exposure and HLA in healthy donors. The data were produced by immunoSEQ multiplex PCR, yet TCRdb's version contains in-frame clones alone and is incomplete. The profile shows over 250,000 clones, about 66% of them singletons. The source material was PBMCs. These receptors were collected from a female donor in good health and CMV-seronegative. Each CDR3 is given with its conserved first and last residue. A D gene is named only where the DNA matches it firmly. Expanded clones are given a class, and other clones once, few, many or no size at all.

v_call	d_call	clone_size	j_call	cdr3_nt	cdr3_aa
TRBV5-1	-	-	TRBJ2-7	TGCGCCAGCAGTAGGTCAGGAACCTCCCACGAGCAGTACTTC	CASSRSGTSHEQYF
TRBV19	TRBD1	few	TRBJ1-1	TGTGCCAGTAGTTGGGACAGGAACACTGAAGCTTTCTTT	CASSWDRNTEAFF
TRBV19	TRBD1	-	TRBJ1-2	TGTGCCAGTAGTCCTCGGACAGGGGGTGGCTACACCTTC	CASSPRTGGGYTF
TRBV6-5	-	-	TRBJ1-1	TGTGCCAGCAGTCACAGGGACGGAGCTTTCTTT	CASSHRDGAFF
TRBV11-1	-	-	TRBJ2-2	TGTGCCAGCAGCTTACAGTCCGGGACACTAAGCACCGGGGAGCTGTTTTTT	CASSLQSGTLSTGELFF
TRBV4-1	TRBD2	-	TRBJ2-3	TGCGCCAGCAGCACCGGATTGGGAGGGTCCACAGATACGCAGTATTTT	CASSTGLGGSTDTQYF
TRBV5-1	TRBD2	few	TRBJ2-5	TGCGCCAGCAGCTTGTCGCCAGCGGGAGGGCAAGAGACCCAGTACTTC	CASSLSPAGGQETQYF
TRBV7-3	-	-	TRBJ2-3	TGTGCCAGCAGCGCGCAGGGAGATACGCAGTATTTT	CASSAQGDTQYF
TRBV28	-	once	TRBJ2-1	TGTGCCAGCAGTCTGCTAGTAACGGGGAGAACTCGACTAGAGCAGTTCTTC	CASSLLVTGRTRLEQFF
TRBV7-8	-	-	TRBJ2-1	TGTGCCAGCAGCTTAGCGCTTCCAGGGGATCGTAATGAGCAGTTCTTC	CASSLALPGDRNEQFF
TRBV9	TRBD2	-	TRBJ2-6	TGTGCCAGCAGCGGGACCTGGACTAGCCCCAGCTCTGGGGCCAACGTCCTGACTTTC	CASSGTWTSPSSGANVLTF
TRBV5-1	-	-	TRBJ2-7	TGCGCCACCGACTTGCGGGCCGAGCAGTACTTC	CATDLRAEQYF
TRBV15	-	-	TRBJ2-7	TGTGCCACCAGCAGAGATCGTGAGGGTCCCGGCTACGAGCAGTACTTC	CATSRDREGPGYEQYF
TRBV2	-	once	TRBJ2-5	TGTGCCAGCAGTGCACAGGGAAAAGAGACCCAGTACTTC	CASSAQGKETQYF
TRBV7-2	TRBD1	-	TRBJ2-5	TGTGCCAGCAGCCACGGACAGGCCCGGGAGACCCAGTACTTC	CASSHGQARETQYF
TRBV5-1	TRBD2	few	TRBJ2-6	TGCGCCAGCAGCTTGGGGCCCGGGGGGTGGGCCAACGTCCTGACTTTC	CASSLGPGGWANVLTF
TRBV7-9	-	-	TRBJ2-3	TGTGCCAGCAGCTTAGCTACGGGGTCAGATACGCAGTATTTT	CASSLATGSDTQYF
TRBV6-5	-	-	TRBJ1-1	TGTGCCAGCAGCCCCCCCGGGAACACTGAAGCTTTCTTT	CASSPPGNTEAFF
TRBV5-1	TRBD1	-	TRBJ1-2	TGCGCCAGCAGCCTGACAGGGGGCGGCTACTATGGCTACACCTTC	CASSLTGGGYYGYTF
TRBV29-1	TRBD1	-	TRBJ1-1	TGCAGCGTTGTACGGACAGGAGGGACTGAAGCTTTCTTT	CSVVRTGGTEAFF